This T cell receptor (beta chain) emerged from a study of T cell repertoires in cytomegalovirus infection. In the study overall: In public TCR beta signatures, there were indications of both CMV infection and matching HLA type.

CDR3 size: 13 residues. V was trimmed by 5 bases and J by 4 bases, leaving 10 bases between them. Study-level results: The cumulative frequency of public TCR beta families distinguished individuals who carried CMV together with the relevant HLA. Dominating the ex vivo response were HLA-C-restricted CMV-specific TCR beta clonotypes.

TCRdb independently ran MiXCR on the reads; one entry per CDR3 protein. The data contain roughly 230,000 distinct CDR3 sequences, 6% to 8% of them singletons. At least ten counts were recorded for this clonotype. Its matching antigen is unknown. Sequenced: PBMCs. The chain is built from TRBV12-3 or TRBV12-4 and TRBJ2-3, with unresolved D. This sequence originates from a human donor in good health (CMV status not recorded). Some clones in this sample may be carry-over from other donors' samples. CDR3 sequence reads: CASSDAASDTQYF. CDR3 in DNA: TGTGCCAGCAGTGATGCCGCATCAGATACGCAGTATTTT.